A selection of T cell receptor beta chains follows, all from one sample in a study of T cell changes during pregnancy in multiple sclerosis. Profiling relied on immunoSEQ multiplex PCR, and the TCRdb table lists in-frame clones only, not all of them. The sample includes about 53,000 clones, around 90% seen only once; the top ten take 0.5%. Material: CD4+ T cells from peripheral blood mononuclear cells, obtained in the third trimester of pregnancy. These receptors were collected from a female donor with multiple sclerosis, enrolled in a pregnancy study. Both conserved end residues are part of each CDR3. The order of the fields is CDR3 protein, CDR3 DNA, D gene, J gene, V gene, clone size. The D gene is left open where the match is weak. The size of a clone is reported for some rows only, either as once, few or many, or as a class for expanded clones.

CASSPPLLAGINEQYF TGTGCCAGCTCACCACCGTTATTAGCGGGAATAAACGAGCAGTACTTC TRBD2 TRBJ2-7 TRBV18 NA
CASSDSTKRSLAGGYNEQFF TGTGCCAGCAGTGACTCGACCAAGAGATCTCTAGCGGGGGGCTACAATGAGCAGTTCTTC TRBD2 TRBJ2-1 TRBV6-4 NA
CASSYLQETQYF TGCGCCAGCAGCTACCTACAAGAGACCCAGTACTTC NA TRBJ2-5 TRBV5-1 NA
CASSLNPDLAGELFF TGCGCCAGCAGCTTGAATCCGGACTTGGCCGGGGAGCTGTTTTTT NA TRBJ2-2 TRBV5-1 once
CASTPAGFTYNEQFF TGCGCCAGCACCCCGGCGGGATTTACCTACAATGAGCAGTTCTTC NA TRBJ2-1 TRBV5-1 NA
CASSLESLGQFSYNEQFF TGCGCCAGCAGCTTGGAAAGCCTCGGACAGTTCTCCTACAATGAGCAGTTCTTC NA TRBJ2-1 TRBV5-1 NA
CASSLAGVQPQHF TGTGCCAGCAGCTTGGCAGGGGTCCAGCCCCAGCATTTT NA TRBJ1-5 TRBV5-6 NA
CASRGTSGGANEQFF TGTGCCAGCAGGGGGACTAGCGGGGGGGCGAATGAGCAGTTCTTC TRBD2 TRBJ2-1 TRBV6-5 NA
CASSLDRSEGYTF TGTGCCAGCAGCCTCGACAGGTCGGAAGGCTACACCTTC NA TRBJ1-2 TRBV5-4 NA
CATSSTPDYEQYF TGTGCCACCAGCAGTACCCCAGACTACGAGCAGTACTTC NA TRBJ2-7 TRBV15 NA
CASSPIGTAYNEQFF TGTGCCAGCTCACCAATAGGGACAGCCTACAATGAGCAGTTCTTC TRBD1 TRBJ2-1 TRBV18 NA
CASSLRGRTEAFF TGTGCCAGCAGCTTAAGGGGGCGCACTGAAGCTTTCTTT TRBD1 TRBJ1-1 TRBV7-2 NA
CSGRGGSSTDTQYF TGCAGCGGACGGGGGGGATCTAGCACAGATACGCAGTATTTT TRBD2 TRBJ2-3 TRBV29-1 few
CASSLGQGTDTQYF TGTGCCAGCAGCTTAGGACAGGGTACAGATACGCAGTATTTT TRBD1 TRBJ2-3 TRBV11-1 NA
CATSRVSASGRETQYF TGTGCCACCAGCAGAGTGTCGGCTAGCGGGAGAGAGACCCAGTACTTC TRBD2 TRBJ2-5 TRBV15 NA
CASSIAGTDTQYF TGTGCCAGTAGTATAGCGGGGACAGATACGCAGTATTTT NA TRBJ2-3 TRBV19 NA
CASSSRVVGEQYF TGTGCCAGCAGCTCCCGAGTGGTCGGCGAGCAGTACTTC NA TRBJ2-7 TRBV7-6 NA
CASSRDREAFF TGTGCCAGCAGCCGGGACAGGGAAGCTTTCTTT TRBD1 TRBJ1-1 TRBV6-5 once
CASSFGGATTEQYF TGTGCCAGCAGTTTTGGGGGGGCGACCACCGAGCAGTACTTC NA TRBJ2-7 TRBV6-5 NA
CASSARLAGGRDTQYF TGTGCCAGCAGCGCCCGACTAGCGGGGGGGCGAGATACGCAGTATTTT TRBD2 TRBJ2-3 TRBV5-6 NA
CASSRSGSSTDTQYF TGTGCCAGCTCGAGAAGCGGGTCTAGCACAGATACGCAGTATTTT NA TRBJ2-3 TRBV27 NA
CASSLLAGDTDTQYF TGTGCCAGCTCACTCCTAGCGGGGGACACAGATACGCAGTATTTT TRBD2 TRBJ2-3 TRBV18 NA
CASSAATKQGTQYF TGTGCCAGCAGTGCCGCGACAAAGCAAGGGACCCAGTACTTC NA TRBJ2-5 TRBV2 NA
CASSLGGSASAFF TGTGCCAGCAGCTTAGGAGGGTCCGCGAGCGCTTTCTTT NA TRBJ1-1 TRBV7-9 NA
CASSFPRGPGRDEQYF TGTGCCAGCAGCTTTCCCAGAGGCCCGGGTCGTGACGAGCAGTACTTC NA TRBJ2-7 TRBV7-2 NA
CSAYLPNEQFF TGCAGTGCCTATCTTCCCAATGAGCAGTTCTTC NA TRBJ2-1 TRBV20-1 NA
CASSDSSSSYNSPLHF TGTGCCAGCAGTGACTCGAGTAGCTCCTATAATTCACCCCTCCACTTT NA TRBJ1-6 TRBV6-4 NA
CASSPGQGPVLPATNEKLFF TGTGCCAGTAGCCCGGGACAGGGGCCTGTATTACCTGCAACTAATGAAAAACTGTTTTTT TRBD1 TRBJ1-4 TRBV19 NA
CASSYTTGGLSYGYTF TGTGCCAGCAGCTACACAACAGGGGGCCTTAGCTATGGCTACACCTTC TRBD1 TRBJ1-2 TRBV7-6 NA
CASSLVSASGYGRELFF TGTGCCAGCAGCTTAGTTTCCGCTAGCGGCTACGGGCGGGAGCTGTTTTTT TRBD2 TRBJ2-2 TRBV7-8 NA
CATSRDPGITDTQYF TGTGCCACCAGCAGGGATCCGGGGATCACAGATACGCAGTATTTT NA TRBJ2-3 TRBV15 NA
CASSFGREETQYF TGTGCCAGCAGCTTCGGGAGGGAAGAGACCCAGTACTTC TRBD2 TRBJ2-5 TRBV6-5 NA
CASKRLDTEAFF TGTGCCAGCAAGCGCCTGGACACTGAAGCTTTCTTT NA TRBJ1-1 TRBV2 NA
CATRGAGANRGELFF TGTGCCACCCGGGGAGCGGGGGCCAACAGGGGGGAGCTGTTTTTT TRBD2 TRBJ2-2 TRBV6-1 once
CASSPQSGRDTEAFF TGTGCCAGCTCACCTCAGTCAGGGAGGGACACTGAAGCTTTCTTT NA TRBJ1-1 TRBV18 NA
CASSLQSAAGANVLTF TGTGCCAGCAGCTTACAGAGCGCAGCTGGGGCCAACGTCCTGACTTTC NA TRBJ2-6 TRBV7-3 NA
CASSLASGTGKFF TGTGCCAGCAGCTTGGCTTCAGGGACAGGGAAGTTCTTC TRBD1 TRBJ2-1 TRBV5-6 NA
CASTRAPLSTDTQYF TGTGCCAGCACGCGGGCTCCCCTAAGCACAGATACGCAGTATTTT NA TRBJ2-3 TRBV5-4 NA
CASSPPGTSGRGEQYF TGTGCCAGCAGCCCTCCTGGGACTAGCGGGAGAGGAGAGCAGTACTTC TRBD2 TRBJ2-7 TRBV11-2 NA
CASSPITGGEYEQYF TGTGCCAGCTCACCAATAACAGGGGGAGAGTACGAGCAGTACTTC TRBD1 TRBJ2-7 TRBV18 NA
CASSLGLDMGSGNTIYF TGCGCCAGCAGCTTGGGACTGGACATGGGCTCTGGAAACACCATATATTTT NA TRBJ1-3 TRBV5-1 NA
CASSLSGYNEQFF TGTGCCAGCAGCTTATCCGGGTACAATGAGCAGTTCTTC NA TRBJ2-1 TRBV7-3 NA
CSVTVGLLNTEAFF TGCAGCGTTACCGTGGGACTCTTGAACACTGAAGCTTTCTTT NA TRBJ1-1 TRBV29-1 NA
CASSRAGTSGTDTQYF TGCGCCAGCAGCCGAGCCGGGACTAGCGGAACAGATACGCAGTATTTT TRBD2 TRBJ2-3 TRBV4-1 NA
CASSPYDTEAFF TGTGCCAGCAGCCCGTATGACACTGAAGCTTTCTTT NA TRBJ1-1 TRBV5-5 once
CASSYSSDRIETQYF TGTGCCAGCAGTTACTCTAGCGATCGGATTGAGACCCAGTACTTC NA TRBJ2-5 TRBV6-5 NA
CASTPSRTGATEAFF TGTGCCAGCACCCCAAGCCGAACAGGGGCCACTGAAGCTTTCTTT TRBD1 TRBJ1-1 TRBV6-5 NA
CASGPPGGYGSFF TGTGCCAGCGGTCCCCCTGGAGGTTACGGGTCGTTTTTT NA TRBJ1-4 TRBV6-1 NA
CASSYGGSLTSPLHF TGTGCCAGCAGTTACGGCGGATCCCTCACTTCACCCCTCCACTTT NA TRBJ1-6 TRBV6-5 NA
CASSLVAKGADTQYF TGCGCCAGCAGCTTGGTTGCGAAGGGGGCAGATACGCAGTATTTT NA TRBJ2-3 TRBV5-1 NA
CASGDRVPGANVLTF TGTGCCAGCGGGGACAGGGTCCCTGGGGCCAACGTCCTGACTTTC TRBD1 TRBJ2-6 TRBV5-4 NA
CAISESRGGPSTEAFF TGTGCCATCAGTGAGTCTAGGGGGGGGCCATCCACTGAAGCTTTCTTT NA TRBJ1-1 TRBV10-3 NA
CASSGDRRGGEQFF TGTGCCAGTAGTGGGGACAGGAGGGGGGGAGAGCAGTTCTTC NA TRBJ2-1 TRBV6-1 NA
CAIITGGGYTF TGTGCTATTATTACAGGGGGCGGCTACACCTTC TRBD1 TRBJ1-2 TRBV30 NA
CASSLQGGETQYF TGTGCCAGCAGCCTACAGGGTGGGGAGACCCAGTACTTC NA TRBJ2-5 TRBV6-4 NA
CASSGTAGEQFF TGCGCCAGCAGTGGGACTGCCGGTGAGCAGTTCTTC NA TRBJ2-1 TRBV10-1 NA
CASSIKLATGELFF TGTGCCAGTAGTATAAAACTAGCAACCGGGGAGCTGTTTTTT NA TRBJ2-2 TRBV19 NA
CASGRSHEQYF TGTGCCAGTGGTCGGAGCCACGAGCAGTACTTC NA TRBJ2-7 TRBV19 NA